Following are 20 T cell receptor beta chains from one sample sequenced in a study of blood T cell repertoires in COVID-19. Assay: immunoSEQ multiplex PCR; the TCRdb copy retains only in-frame clones and omits some. The sample lists approximately 150,000 clones, approximately 81% seen once, with about a sixth in the top ten. The sample taken for sequencing was PBMCs or T cells enriched from blood (not recorded which). The receptors originated from a man in his 60s who had recovered from COVID-19.

The rearrangement links TRBV24-1 to TRBJ1-4; no definite D call. Germline loops: CDR1 KGHDR, CDR2 SFDVKD. Trimming shortened V by 4 bases and J by 8 bases, and 13 bases separated the two germline ends. This CDR3 is built from 14 residues. The CDR3 bases are TGTGCCACCAGTGACAACCGGGAAGGGGAAAAACTGTTTTTT. Its translation: CATSDNREGEKLFF.

This chain joins TRBV28 and TRBJ2-7, with 9 bases matching TRBD2. The CDR3 loop spans 14 amino acids. Germline V CDR1 and CDR2: MDHEN, SYDVKM. Trimming took 6 bases from V and 6 from J; bases not matched to a gene: 9. The CDR3 protein is CASRLAGAVGEQYF. CDR3 bases: TGTGCCAGCAGGTTAGCGGGAGCGGTAGGCGAGCAGTACTTC.

This sequence joins TRBV18 and TRBJ2-1, with 10 positions matching TRBD2. The V gene's germline CDR1 is KGHSH and CDR2 LQKENI. Trimming at V came to 3 bases and at J to 0 bases, leaving 8 bases not matched to a gene. CDR3 length: 18 residues. This CDR3 is CASSPSSGGVNSYNEQFF. The CDR3 nucleotides read TGTGCCAGCTCACCCTCCAGCGGGGGGGTGAACTCCTACAATGAGCAGTTCTTC.

This chain connects TRBV21-1 to TRBJ1-5; TRBD1 is the table's D call, not checked against the DNA. TRBV21-1 is assigned pseudogene status. This CDR3 is built from 19 residues. The CDR3 sequence is CASSKQRVNRGREHQPQHF. The CDR3 nucleotides are TGTGCCAGCAGCAAACAGCGCGTTAACAGGGGGCGCGAGCATCAGCCCCAGCATTTT.

In its sample, this clone was seen once. The V call is TRBV19, the J call TRBJ2-1; possible D gene TRBD2, 6 bases. Trimming took off 3 bases at V and 5 bases at J, with 14 bases between the two ends. Germline V gene lookup returns CDR1 LNHDA and CDR2 SQIVND (reference sequence). The CDR3 is made up of 15 amino acids. The CDR3 here is CASSIGALANNEQFF. In DNA form, the CDR3 reads TGTGCCAGTAGTATCGGCGCTCTAGCGAACAATGAGCAGTTCTTC.

The V and J genes are TRBV27 and TRBJ2-4, with D hard to call. The CDR3 sequence is 17 residues long. Germline lookup yields CDR1 MNHEY and CDR2 SMNVEV (reference sequence). Trimming took off 4 bases at V and 0 bases at J, with 16 bases between the two ends. The CDR3 is CASSSPQILLAKNIQYF. The CDR3 DNA sequence: TGTGCCAGCAGTTCCCCTCAGATTCTCCTAGCCAAAAACATTCAGTACTTC.

V and J are TRBV5-1 and TRBJ2-7; D uncertain. There are 14 residues in the CDR3. From germline, CDR1 is SGHRS and CDR2 YFSETQ. The V and J ends lost 0 bases and 7 bases respectively, with 14 bases between them. DNA of the CDR3: TGCGCCAGCAGCTTGGACACGACTGCTGTAGAGCAGTACTTC. Protein: CASSLDTTAVEQYF.

The rearrangement links TRBV19 to TRBJ1-5, with D perhaps matching TRBD1 (6 bases). CDR3 length equals 15 residues. Per the germline V gene, CDR1 is LNHDA and CDR2 is SQIVND (reference sequence). Deletions cut 7 bases from V and 2 bases from J, with 15 bases between. The CDR3 nucleotides read TGTGCCAGTAATTCCAGGGGAGTCGGCAATCAGCCCCAGCATTTT. As protein: CASNSRGVGNQPQHF.

This chain links TRBV3-1 (or the pseudogene TRBV3-2) with TRBJ1-2; D is unclear. The CDR3 has 16 residues. V was trimmed by 0 bases and J by 0 bases, leaving 11 bases between them. The germline V gene encodes CDR1 LGHDT and CDR2 YNNKEL (reference sequence). CDR3: CASSQDGQVANYGYTF. The CDR3, as DNA: TGTGCCAGCAGCCAAGATGGGCAGGTAGCTAACTATGGCTACACCTTC.

The chain employs TRBV5-1 and TRBJ2-4; D might be TRBD2 (6 bases). Germline assignment: CDR1 SGHRS and CDR2 YFSETQ. The V end was cut by 1 base, the J end by 7 bases, with 15 bases between. The CDR3 covers 15 residues. In DNA, the CDR3 is TGCGCCAGCAGCTTGACGTTGGGAGGCCAGAACATTCAGTACTTC. It translates to CASSLTLGGQNIQYF.

This rearrangement joins TRBV5-4 to TRBJ2-3, with TRBD2 matching 8 bases. The CDR3 is 15 residues long. Germline lookup yields CDR1 SGHNT and CDR2 YYREEE (reference sequence). With V trimmed by 2 bases and J by 4 bases, 6 bases remained unmatched. The DNA of the CDR3 is TGTGCCAGCAGCTTCCCCAGCGGGAGCGCAGATACGCAGTATTTT. Protein: CASSFPSGSADTQYF.

A note on this clone: A junction end diverges from the germline sequence, so it may reflect a read error. This chain connects TRBV9 to TRBJ1-6, with a tentative D call TRBD1 (6 bases). This CDR3 comprises 14 residues. Germline-derived CDR1 and CDR2 are SGDLS and YYNGEE. CDR3 DNA: TGTGCCAGCAACGTAGCAGGGGCTAATTCACCCCTCCACTTT. This encodes CASNVAGANSPLHF. Looking up the rest from reference TRBV9 and TRBJ1-6 gives the full variable domain: DSGVTQTPKHLITATGQRVTLRCSPRSGDLSVYWYQQSLDQGLQFLIQYYNGEERAKGNILERFSAQQFPDLHSELNLSSLELGDSALYFCASNVAGANSPLHFGNGTRLTVT.

CDR3 coding DNA: TGTGCCAGCAGCCAGAGTCCTAGCCGAGTAGGCGAGCAGTTCTTC. This encodes CASSQSPSRVGEQFF. The V call is TRBV7-2, the J call TRBJ2-1, with D perhaps TRBD2 (5 bases). V shed 5 bases and J shed 10 bases, with 21 bases lying between them. Germline V CDR1 and CDR2: SGHTA, FQGNSA. The CDR3 consists of 15 residues.

The chain links TRBV25-1 to TRBJ2-1; D gene unclear. CDR1 MGHDK and CDR2 SYGVNS come from the germline V gene. V gave up 2 bases and J gave up 0 bases, with 8 bases separating them. CDR3 length: 15 residues. The CDR3 region is CASSEGRSSYNEQFF. The CDR3 coding sequence is TGTGCCAGCAGTGAAGGTAGAAGCTCCTACAATGAGCAGTTCTTC.

This clone has a handful of counts. The V and J genes are TRBV15 and TRBJ2-1; D call uncertain. The CDR3 is 13 residues long. Germline CDR1 and CDR2: LNHNV and YYDKDF (reference sequence). The V gene lost 2 bases and the J gene lost 4 bases, with 6 bases spanning the gap. The CDR3 DNA sequence: TGTGCCACCAGCAGACCCATTTACAATGAGCAGTTCTTC. As protein: CATSRPIYNEQFF. The variable domain in full, with the rest retrieved from reference TRBV15 and TRBJ2-1, is DAMVIQNPRYQVTQFGKPVTLSCSQTLNHNVMYWYQQKSSQAPKLLFHYYDKDFNNEADTPDNFQSRRPNTSFCFLDIRSPGLGDTAMYLCATSRPIYNEQFFGPGTRLTVL.

This chain joins TRBV9 and TRBJ1-6; D remains unclear. Germline CDR1 and CDR2: SGDLS and YYNGEE. The ends were cut back, 4 bases at V and 10 bases at J, with 18 bases in the middle. This CDR3 is built from 15 residues. The CDR3 reads CASSPRSSGRSPLHF. CDR3 nucleotide sequence: TGTGCCAGCAGCCCGCGCTCTTCGGGGAGGTCACCCCTCCACTTT.

The J gene is TRBJ2-7, the V gene TRBV14, with 7 positions matching TRBD2. Trimming removed 1 base from V and 4 bases from J; junction bases left unmatched: 10. From germline, CDR1 is SGHDN and CDR2 FVKESK. The CDR3 loop spans 16 amino acids. The CDR3 reads CASSQGLAQAGYEQYF. Written as DNA, the CDR3 is TGTGCCAGCAGCCAAGGACTAGCCCAGGCAGGGTACGAGCAGTACTTC.

The CDR3: CASSTQSLASGANVLTF. As DNA, the CDR3 is TGTGCCAGCAGCACCCAATCCCTGGCCTCTGGGGCCAACGTCCTGACTTTC. The rearrangement uses TRBV7-2 and TRBJ2-6, with D unresolved. This CDR3 comprises 17 residues. Germline loops: CDR1 SGHTA, CDR2 FQGNSA. V lost 5 bases to trimming and J lost 0 bases, with 14 bases between them.

This chain joins TRBV7-8 and TRBJ2-1; TRBD2 agrees at 12 bases. The junction had 10 bases not matched to a gene; V was cut back by 1 base and J by 9 bases. The CDR3 totals 17 residues. Germline loops: CDR1 SGHVS, CDR2 FQNEAQ. CDR3 nucleotides: TGTGCCAGCAGCTTAGAAGGTTTACTAGCGGGAGGCATTGAGCAGTTCTTC. Encoded protein: CASSLEGLLAGGIEQFF.

The rearrangement links TRBV7-8 to TRBJ1-1, with D possibly matching TRBD1 (6 bases). V dropped 5 bases and J dropped 6 bases, with 13 bases sitting between them. The CDR3 runs to 13 residues. Germline CDR1 is SGHVS and CDR2 is FQNEAQ. The CDR3 protein is CASSLRTDSEAFF. CDR3 nucleotides: TGTGCCAGCAGCCTCAGGACAGATTCTGAAGCTTTCTTT. The variable domain in full, with the rest retrieved from reference TRBV7-8 and TRBJ1-1, is GAGVSQSPRYKVAKRGQDVALRCDPISGHVSLFWYQQALGQGPEFLTYFQNEAQLDKSGLPSDRFFAERPEGSVSTLKIQRTQQEDSAVYLCASSLRTDSEAFFGQGTRLTVV.